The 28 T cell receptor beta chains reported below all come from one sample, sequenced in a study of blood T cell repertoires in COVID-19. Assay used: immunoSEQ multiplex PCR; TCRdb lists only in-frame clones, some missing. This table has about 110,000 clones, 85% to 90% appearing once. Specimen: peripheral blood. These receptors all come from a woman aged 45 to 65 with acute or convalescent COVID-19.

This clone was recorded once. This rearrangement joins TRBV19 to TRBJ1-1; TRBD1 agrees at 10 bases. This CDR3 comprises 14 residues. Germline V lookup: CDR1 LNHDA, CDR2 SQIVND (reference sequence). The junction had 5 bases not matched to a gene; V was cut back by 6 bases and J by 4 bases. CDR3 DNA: TGTGCCAGTAGCTTGGACAGGGGGTCCACTGAAGCTTTCTTT. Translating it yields CASSLDRGSTEAFF.

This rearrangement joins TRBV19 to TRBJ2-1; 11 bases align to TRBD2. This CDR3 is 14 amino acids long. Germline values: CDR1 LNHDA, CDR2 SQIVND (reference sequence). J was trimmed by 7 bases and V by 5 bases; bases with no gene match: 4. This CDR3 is CASSFRTSGNEQFF. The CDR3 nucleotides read TGTGCCAGTAGTTTTAGGACTAGCGGGAATGAGCAGTTCTTC.

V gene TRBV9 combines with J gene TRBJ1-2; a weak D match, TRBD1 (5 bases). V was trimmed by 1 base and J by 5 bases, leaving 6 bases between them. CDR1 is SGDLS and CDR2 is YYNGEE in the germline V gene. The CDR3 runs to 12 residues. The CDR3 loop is CASSVRGYGYTF. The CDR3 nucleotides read TGTGCCAGCAGCGTACGGGGGTATGGCTACACCTTC.

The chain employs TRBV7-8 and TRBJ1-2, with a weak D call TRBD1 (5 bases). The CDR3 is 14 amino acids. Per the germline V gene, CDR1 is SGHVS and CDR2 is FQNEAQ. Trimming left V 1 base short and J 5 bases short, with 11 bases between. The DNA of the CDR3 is TGTGCCAGCAGCTTAGTGGGCAGGGCATATGGCTACACCTTC. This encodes CASSLVGRAYGYTF.

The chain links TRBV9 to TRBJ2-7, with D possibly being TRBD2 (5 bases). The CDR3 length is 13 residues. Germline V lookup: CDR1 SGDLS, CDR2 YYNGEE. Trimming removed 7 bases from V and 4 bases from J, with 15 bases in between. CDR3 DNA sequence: TGTGCCAGCGGCGACCCGGGGAGTTACGAGCAGTACTTC. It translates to CASGDPGSYEQYF.

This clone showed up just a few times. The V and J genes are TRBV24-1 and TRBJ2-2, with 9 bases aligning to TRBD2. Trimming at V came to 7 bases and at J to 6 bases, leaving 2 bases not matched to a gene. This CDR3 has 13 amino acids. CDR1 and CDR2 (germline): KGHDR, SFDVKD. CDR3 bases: TGTGCCACCAGAAGGACTAGCGCCGGGGAGCTGTTTTTT. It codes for CATRRTSAGELFF.

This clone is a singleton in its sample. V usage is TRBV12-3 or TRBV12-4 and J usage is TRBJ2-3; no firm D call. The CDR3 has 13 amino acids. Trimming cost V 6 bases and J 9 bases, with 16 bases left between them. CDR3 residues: CASSSGVRETQYF. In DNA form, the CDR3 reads TGTGCCAGCAGCTCGGGTGTGCGAGAGACGCAGTATTTT.

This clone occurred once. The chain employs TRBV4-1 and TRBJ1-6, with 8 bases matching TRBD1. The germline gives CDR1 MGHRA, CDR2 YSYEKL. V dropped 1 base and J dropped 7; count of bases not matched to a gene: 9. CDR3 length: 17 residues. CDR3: CASSQVIGTGENSPLHF. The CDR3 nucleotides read TGCGCCAGCAGCCAAGTCATCGGGACAGGTGAAAATTCACCCCTCCACTTT.

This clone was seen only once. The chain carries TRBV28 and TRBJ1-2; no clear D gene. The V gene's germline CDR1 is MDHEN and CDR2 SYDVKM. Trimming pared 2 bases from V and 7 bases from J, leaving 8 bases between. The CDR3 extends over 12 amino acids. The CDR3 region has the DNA TGTGCCAGCAGTTTAGAACTTCGTGGCTACACCTTC. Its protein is CASSLELRGYTF.

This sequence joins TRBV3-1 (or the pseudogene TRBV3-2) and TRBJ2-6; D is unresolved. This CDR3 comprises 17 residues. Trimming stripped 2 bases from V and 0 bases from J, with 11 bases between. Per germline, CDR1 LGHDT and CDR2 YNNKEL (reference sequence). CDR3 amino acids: CASSQHRGDSGANVLTF. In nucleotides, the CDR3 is TGTGCCAGCAGCCAACATAGAGGAGACTCTGGGGCCAACGTCCTGACTTTC.

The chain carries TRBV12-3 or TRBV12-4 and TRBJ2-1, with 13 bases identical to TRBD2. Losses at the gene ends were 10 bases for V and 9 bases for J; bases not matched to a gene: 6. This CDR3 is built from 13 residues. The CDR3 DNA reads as TGTGCCACCCGGACTAGCGGGAGCGGTGAGCAGTTCTTC. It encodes CATRTSGSGEQFF.

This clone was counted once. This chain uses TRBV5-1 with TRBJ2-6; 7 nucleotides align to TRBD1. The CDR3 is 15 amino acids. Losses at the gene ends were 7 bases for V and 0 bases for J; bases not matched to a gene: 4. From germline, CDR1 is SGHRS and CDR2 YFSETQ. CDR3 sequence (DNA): TGCGCCAGCCGGGACAGACGCTCTGGGGCCAACGTCCTGACTTTC. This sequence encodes CASRDRRSGANVLTF.

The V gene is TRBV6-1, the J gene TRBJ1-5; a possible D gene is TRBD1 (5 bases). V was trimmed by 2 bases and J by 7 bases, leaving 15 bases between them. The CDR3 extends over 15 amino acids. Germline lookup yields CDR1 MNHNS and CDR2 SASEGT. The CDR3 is CASSELSAGEQPQHF. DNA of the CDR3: TGTGCCAGCAGTGAATTATCGGCGGGGGAACAGCCCCAGCATTTT.

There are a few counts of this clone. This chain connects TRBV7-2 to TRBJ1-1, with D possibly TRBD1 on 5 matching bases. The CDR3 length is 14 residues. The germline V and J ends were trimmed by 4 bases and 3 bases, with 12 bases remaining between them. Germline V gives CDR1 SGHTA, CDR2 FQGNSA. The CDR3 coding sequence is TGTGCCAGCAGCTCGGGGGTGGGCCACACTGAAGCTTTCTTT. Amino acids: CASSSGVGHTEAFF. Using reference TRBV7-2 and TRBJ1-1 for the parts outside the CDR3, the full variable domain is GAGVSQSPSNKVTEKGKDVELRCDPISGHTALYWYRQSLGQGLEFLIYFQGNSAPDKSGLPSDRFSAERTGGSVSTLTIQRTQQEDSAVYLCASSSGVGHTEAFFGQGTRLTVV.

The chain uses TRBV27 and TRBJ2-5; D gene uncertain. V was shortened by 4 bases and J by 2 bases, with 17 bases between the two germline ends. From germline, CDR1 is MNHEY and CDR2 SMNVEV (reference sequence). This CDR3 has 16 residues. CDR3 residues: CASSSNTPTAQETQYF. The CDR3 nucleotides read TGTGCCAGCAGTTCCAATACTCCGACTGCACAAGAGACCCAGTACTTC.

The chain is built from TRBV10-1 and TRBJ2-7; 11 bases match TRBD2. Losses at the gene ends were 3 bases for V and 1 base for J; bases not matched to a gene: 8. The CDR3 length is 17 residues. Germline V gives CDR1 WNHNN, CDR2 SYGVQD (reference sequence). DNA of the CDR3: TGCGCCAGCAGTGATTCCCCTACTAGCGGGAGTTCCTACGAGCAGTACTTC. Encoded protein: CASSDSPTSGSSYEQYF.

The CDR3 DNA sequence: TGTGCCAGCACCGACAGCGGGACTAGCGGGAAGGGTTGGTACTTC. Translating it yields CASTDSGTSGKGWYF. The rearrangement links TRBV6-5 to TRBJ2-7; 13 bases are a match to TRBD2. The CDR3 has 15 amino acids. Looked up from germline, CDR1 is MNHEY and CDR2 is SVGAGI. Unmatched junction bases numbered 15, after V lost 7 bases and J lost 12 bases.

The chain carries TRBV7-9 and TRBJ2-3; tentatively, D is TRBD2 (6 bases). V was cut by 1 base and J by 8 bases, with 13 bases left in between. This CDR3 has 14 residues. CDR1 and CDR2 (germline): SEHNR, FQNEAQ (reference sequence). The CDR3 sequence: CASSLGGTGGTQYF. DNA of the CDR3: TGTGCCAGCAGCTTAGGGGGGACTGGGGGTACGCAGTATTTT.

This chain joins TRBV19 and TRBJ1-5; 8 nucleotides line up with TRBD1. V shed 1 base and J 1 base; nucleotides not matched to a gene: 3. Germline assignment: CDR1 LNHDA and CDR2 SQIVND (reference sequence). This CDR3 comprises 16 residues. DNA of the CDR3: TGTGCCAGTAGTATAGCAGGGGGCCTCAGCAATCAGCCCCAGCATTTT. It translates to CASSIAGGLSNQPQHF.

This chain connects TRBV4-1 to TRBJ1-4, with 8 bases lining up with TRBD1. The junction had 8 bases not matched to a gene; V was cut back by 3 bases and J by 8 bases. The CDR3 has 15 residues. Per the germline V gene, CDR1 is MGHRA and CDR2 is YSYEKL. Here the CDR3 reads CASSHPDRVEEKLFF. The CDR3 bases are TGCGCCAGCAGCCATCCGGACAGGGTGGAGGAAAAACTGTTTTTT.

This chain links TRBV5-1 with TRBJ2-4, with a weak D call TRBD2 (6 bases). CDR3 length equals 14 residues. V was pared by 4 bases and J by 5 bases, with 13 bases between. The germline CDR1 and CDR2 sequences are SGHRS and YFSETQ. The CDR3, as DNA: TGCGCCAGCAGCACTGGGACTGCAGAAAACATTCAGTACTTC. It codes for CASSTGTAENIQYF.

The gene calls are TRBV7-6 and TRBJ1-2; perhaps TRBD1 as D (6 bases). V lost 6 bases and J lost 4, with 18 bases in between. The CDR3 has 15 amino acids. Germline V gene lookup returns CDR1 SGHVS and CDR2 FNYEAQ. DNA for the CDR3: TGTGCCAGCAGTGCCGGGACACCTCGAGGCTATGGCTACACCTTC. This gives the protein CASSAGTPRGYGYTF.

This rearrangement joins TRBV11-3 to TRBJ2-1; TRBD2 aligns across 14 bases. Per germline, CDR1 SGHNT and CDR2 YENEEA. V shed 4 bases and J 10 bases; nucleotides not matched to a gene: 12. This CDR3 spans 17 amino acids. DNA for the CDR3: TGTGCCAGCAGCTCGAGGGGCGGACTAGCGGGAGGTGCGGAGCAGTTCTTC. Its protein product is CASSSRGGLAGGAEQFF.

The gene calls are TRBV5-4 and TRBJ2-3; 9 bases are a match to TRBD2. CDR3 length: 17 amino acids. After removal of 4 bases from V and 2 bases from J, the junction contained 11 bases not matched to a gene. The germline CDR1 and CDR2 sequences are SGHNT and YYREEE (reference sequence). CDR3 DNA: TGTGCCAGCAGCCGGGGCGGCCTAGCGGGGTCCACAGATACGCAGTATTTT. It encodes CASSRGGLAGSTDTQYF.

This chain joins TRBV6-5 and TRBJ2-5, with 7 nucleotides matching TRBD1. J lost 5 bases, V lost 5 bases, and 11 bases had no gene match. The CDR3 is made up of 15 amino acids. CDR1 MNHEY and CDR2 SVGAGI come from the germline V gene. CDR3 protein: CASSPRQGSWETQYF. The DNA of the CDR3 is TGTGCCAGCAGTCCACGACAGGGTAGTTGGGAGACCCAGTACTTC.

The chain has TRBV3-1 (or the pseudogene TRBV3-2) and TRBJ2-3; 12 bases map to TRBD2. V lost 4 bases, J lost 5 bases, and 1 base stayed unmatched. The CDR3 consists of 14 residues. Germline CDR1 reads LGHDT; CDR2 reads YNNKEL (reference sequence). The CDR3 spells CASSLGLAGDTQYF. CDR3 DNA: TGTGCCAGCAGCCTGGGACTAGCGGGAGATACGCAGTATTTT.

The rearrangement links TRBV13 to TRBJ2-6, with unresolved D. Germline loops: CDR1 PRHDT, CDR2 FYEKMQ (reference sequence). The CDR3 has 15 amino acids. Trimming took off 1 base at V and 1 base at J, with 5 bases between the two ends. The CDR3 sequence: CASSLARSGANVLTF. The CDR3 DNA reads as TGTGCCAGCAGCTTAGCGAGATCTGGGGCCAACGTCCTGACTTTC.

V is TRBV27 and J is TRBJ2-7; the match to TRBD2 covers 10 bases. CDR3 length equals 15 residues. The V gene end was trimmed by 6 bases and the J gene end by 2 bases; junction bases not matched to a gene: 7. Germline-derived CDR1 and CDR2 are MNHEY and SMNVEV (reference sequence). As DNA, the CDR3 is TGTGCCAGCAGATCAGCGGGAGGGGGCGCCTACGAGCAGTACTTC. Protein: CASRSAGGGAYEQYF.